This T cell receptor (beta chain) appears in the sequencing data of a study of type 1 regulatory T cells. Turning to the study itself: This in vitro CD4 product, T-allo10, is enriched for Tr1 cells and alloantigen-specific.

TCRdb redid the calling of the reads with MiXCR, one entry per CDR3 protein. The sample lists some 90,000 distinct CDR3 sequences; around 30% were seen once. The CDR3 has 11 amino acids. Germline CDR1 and CDR2: MNHEY and SVGAGI. The ends were cut back, 10 bases at V and 5 bases at J, with 11 bases in the middle. Sequenced sample: CD4+ T cells, either the whole sample or a sorted fraction (not recorded which). V and J are TRBV6-5 and TRBJ2-5; the D is unclear. The source is a human donor in good health. The CDR3 DNA sequence: TGTGCCACCAAAGGAAGTGAGACCCAGTACTTC. Its protein product is CATKGSETQYF.